This is a list of T cell receptor beta chains from one sample in a study of T cell changes during pregnancy in multiple sclerosis. Method: immunoSEQ multiplex PCR; TCRdb's copy keeps in-frame clones and lacks some. The sample has about 64,000 clones; 96% are singletons. Sequences were derived from CD8+ T cells from peripheral blood mononuclear cells, sampled after pregnancy. The receptors originated from a female donor with multiple sclerosis, enrolled in a pregnancy study. CDR3s include the opening cysteine and the closing phenylalanine or tryptophan. A D gene is named only where the DNA matches it firmly. Clone size is not always given. Where it is, it says once, few, many or a class for expanded clones.

>TRBD2|TRBV2|TRBJ2-4|once
CASEGGILDIQYF
TGTGCCAGCGAGGGAGGGATCCTCGACATTCAGTACTTC
>-|TRBV7-2|TRBJ2-5|-
CASSPDSYEETQYF
TGTGCCAGCAGCCCGGACAGTTACGAAGAGACCCAGTACTTC
>-|TRBV27|TRBJ1-2|-
CASGLANYGYTF
TGTGCCAGCGGTCTAGCTAACTATGGCTACACCTTC
>TRBD2|TRBV9|TRBJ2-3|-
CASSVVGLVADTQYF
TGTGCCAGCAGCGTAGTGGGACTAGTTGCAGATACGCAGTATTTT
>TRBD2|TRBV7-9|TRBJ2-2|-
CASSQEREKVPGELFF
TGTGCCAGCAGCCAAGAGCGGGAGAAGGTGCCCGGGGAGCTGTTTTTT
>TRBD2|TRBV9|TRBJ2-1|-
CASSVEVAGVDEQFF
TGTGCCAGCAGCGTAGAGGTAGCGGGAGTTGATGAGCAGTTCTTC
>TRBD2|TRBV7-2|TRBJ2-3|-
CASSGRLAGPADTQYF
TGTGCCAGCAGCGGCCGACTAGCGGGACCTGCAGATACGCAGTATTTT
>-|TRBV27|TRBJ2-1|-
CASSLVVLASEQFF
TGTGCCAGCAGTTTAGTGGTCCTAGCATCTGAGCAGTTCTTC
>-|TRBV19|TRBJ1-5|-
CASSIPRSRSEYSNQPQHF
TGTGCCAGTAGTATTCCACGGAGTAGGAGCGAGTATAGCAATCAGCCCCAGCATTTT
>TRBD1|TRBV5-8|TRBJ2-1|-
CASSHGTGMDNEQFF
TGTGCCAGCAGCCACGGGACAGGGATGGACAATGAGCAGTTCTTC
>-|TRBV5-6|TRBJ2-1|-
CASSLGHYNEQFF
TGTGCCAGCAGCTTGGGGCATTACAATGAGCAGTTCTTC
>-|TRBV25-1|TRBJ2-3|-
CASSVLAEAWDTQYF
TGTGCCAGCAGTGTACTAGCAGAGGCATGGGATACGCAGTATTTT
>-|TRBV19|TRBJ1-1|-
CASSMSGTHMNTEAFF
TGTGCCAGTAGTATGAGTGGGACACACATGAACACTGAAGCTTTCTTT
>TRBD2|TRBV7-9|TRBJ2-2|-
CASSSGTSVTGELFF
TGTGCCAGCAGCTCCGGGACTAGCGTTACCGGGGAGCTGTTTTTT
>-|TRBV5-1|TRBJ2-1|-
CASSLSWGEQFEQFF
TGCGCCAGCAGCTTGAGTTGGGGAGAACAATTTGAGCAGTTCTTC
>-|TRBV7-9|TRBJ1-2|-
CASSLGTEIYGYTF
TGTGCCAGCAGCTTAGGGACAGAGATCTATGGCTACACCTTC
>TRBD2|TRBV5-1|TRBJ2-3|-
CASSLESSGSLSTDTQYF
TGCGCCAGCAGCTTGGAGTCTAGCGGGAGTCTCAGCACAGATACGCAGTATTTT
>-|TRBV7-9|TRBJ2-1|-
CASSSPDSYNEQFF
TGTGCCAGCAGCTCCCCCGACAGCTACAATGAGCAGTTCTTC
>-|TRBV27|TRBJ1-1|-
CASSLSGENTEAFF
TGTGCCAGCAGTTTATCAGGGGAGAACACTGAAGCTTTCTTT
>TRBD2|TRBV29-1|TRBJ2-1|once
CSVEGLAGKIHSYNEQFF
TGCAGCGTTGAAGGGCTAGCGGGAAAGATCCACTCCTACAATGAGCAGTTCTTC
>TRBD1|TRBV29-1|TRBJ1-2|-
CSVYGTGGASDGYTF
TGCAGCGTCTACGGGACAGGGGGCGCGAGTGATGGCTACACCTTC
>TRBD1|TRBV11-1|TRBJ2-1|-
CASRRTGTPYNEQFF
TGTGCCAGCAGGAGGACAGGAACTCCCTACAATGAGCAGTTCTTC
>-|TRBV5-1|TRBJ1-1|-
CASSLSPATEAFF
TGCGCCAGCAGCTTAAGCCCCGCAACTGAAGCTTTCTTT
>TRBD1|TRBV9|TRBJ2-3|-
CASSERQGQGTDTQYF
TGTGCCAGCAGCGAGCGGCAGGGACAGGGCACAGATACGCAGTATTTT
>TRBD2|TRBV27|TRBJ2-5|-
CASSLVREGGYQETQYF
TGTGCCAGCAGTTTAGTTCGGGAGGGGGGTTACCAAGAGACCCAGTACTTC
>-|TRBV14|TRBJ2-7|once
CASSQGPGTRHAYEQYF
TGTGCCAGCAGCCAAGGACCGGGGACTCGTCATGCCTACGAGCAGTACTTC
>-|TRBV28|TRBJ1-1|-
CASRSTGDTEAFF
TGTGCCAGCAGGTCGACAGGAGACACTGAAGCTTTCTTT
>TRBD2|TRBV6-1|TRBJ2-1|once
CASSEAGLAADEQFF
TGTGCCAGCAGTGAAGCCGGACTAGCGGCGGATGAGCAGTTCTTC
>-|TRBV7-9|TRBJ2-3|-
CASSGHPTGTDTQYF
TGTGCCAGCAGCGGCCATCCGACTGGTACAGATACGCAGTATTTT
>-|TRBV7-6|TRBJ2-2|-
CASSSGGWTGELFF
TGTGCCAGCAGCTCCGGGGGATGGACCGGGGAGCTGTTTTTT
>TRBD2|TRBV27|TRBJ2-2|-
CASSFGTKAGELFF
TGTGCCAGCAGTTTTGGGACTAAAGCCGGGGAGCTGTTTTTT
>-|TRBV11-2|TRBJ1-4|-
CASSFGGGGANEKLFF
TGTGCCAGCAGCTTCGGGGGCGGGGGGGCTAATGAAAAACTGTTTTTT
>TRBD2|TRBV28|TRBJ2-7|-
CASSAPGLAGGLTYEQYF
TGTGCCAGCAGTGCACCGGGACTAGCGGGCGGATTAACCTACGAGCAGTACTTC
>-|TRBV7-3|TRBJ1-1|-
CASSLNPVTEAFF
TGTGCCAGCAGCTTAAACCCGGTCACTGAAGCTTTCTTT
>-|TRBV4-3|TRBJ2-2|-
CASSQEGVTGELFF
TGCGCCAGCAGCCAAGAAGGGGTCACCGGGGAGCTGTTTTTT
>-|TRBV27|TRBJ1-6|-
CASSSQGSSYNSPLHF
TGTGCCAGCAGTTCCCAAGGGAGCTCCTATAATTCACCCCTCCACTTT
>-|TRBV19|TRBJ2-7|-
CASSTGNYEQYF
TGTGCCAGTAGTACAGGGAACTACGAGCAGTACTTC
>TRBD2|TRBV9|TRBJ2-3|-
CASSVETSGTTDTQYF
TGTGCCAGCAGCGTAGAGACTAGCGGGACGACAGATACGCAGTATTTT
>TRBD2|TRBV11-2|TRBJ2-7|-
CASSFLAGAHEQYF
TGTGCCAGCAGCTTTCTAGCGGGAGCTCACGAGCAGTACTTC
>TRBD1|TRBV13|TRBJ2-7|-
CASSQTGLNYEQYF
TGTGCCAGCAGCCAGACAGGGCTGAACTACGAGCAGTACTTC
>-|TRBV5-4|TRBJ2-5|-
CASSLRGGRETQYF
TGTGCCAGCAGCTTAAGAGGGGGACGAGAGACCCAGTACTTC
>TRBD2|TRBV27|TRBJ2-2|-
CASGGTSGRENTGELFF
TGTGCCAGCGGAGGGACTAGCGGGAGGGAGAACACCGGGGAGCTGTTTTTT